A selection of T cell receptor beta chains follows, all from one sample in a study of T cell changes during pregnancy in multiple sclerosis. TCRdb's table, derived via immunoSEQ multiplex PCR, lists solely in-frame clones and lacks some. The repertoire includes 50,000 or so clones, less than 95% of them detected once, and around 0.3% sits in the top ten. The sample was CD4+ T cells from peripheral blood mononuclear cells, taken in the third trimester of pregnancy. These TCRs come from a female donor with multiple sclerosis, enrolled in a pregnancy study. The CDR3 runs from the conserved cysteine through the conserved F or W. A D gene is named only where the DNA matches it firmly. Size tells how often a clone was seen (once, few, many) or the class of an expanded clone, and some rows leave it out.

TRBV6-5	.	TRBJ1-6	TRBD1	TGTGCCAGCAGCAGACAGGGGGTTGGATCACCCCTCCACTTT	CASSRQGVGSPLHF
TRBV14	few	TRBJ1-1	.	TGTGCCAGCAGCCAAGATAGGAACACTGAAGCTTTCTTT	CASSQDRNTEAFF
TRBV4-1	.	TRBJ2-1	.	TGCGCCAGCAGCCAAGAAGGAGGGGCGTCGAACCCATACAATGAGCAGTTCTTC	CASSQEGGASNPYNEQFF
TRBV7-2	few	TRBJ2-1	TRBD2	TGTGCCAGCAGCCTCATGACTAGCACAAATGAGCAGTTCTTC	CASSLMTSTNEQFF
TRBV21-1	.	TRBJ2-7	.	TGTGCCAGCAGCAAATATTCCTACGAGCAGTACTTC	CASSKYSYEQYF
TRBV4-3	.	TRBJ2-2	.	TGCGCCAGCAGCCAGGAAATTACTAGCGGGGAGCTGTTTTTT	CASSQEITSGELFF
TRBV5-1	.	TRBJ2-1	.	TGCGCCAGCAGCTTGGTAGGTGGGTTAGGGGGTGAGCAGTTCTTC	CASSLVGGLGGEQFF
TRBV4-1	.	TRBJ2-7	TRBD1	TGCGCCAGCAGCCAAGATGGGGGGTTTTGGGACAGGGAACACTATGAGCAGTACTTC	CASSQDGGFWDREHYEQYF
TRBV19	.	TRBJ2-2	TRBD2	TGTGCCAGTAGTGCCCGGGGACTAGCGGAGAACACCGGGGAGCTGTTTTTT	CASSARGLAENTGELFF
TRBV20-1	.	TRBJ1-4	.	TGCAGCGCCAGCGGAGAAAAACTGTTTTTT	CSASGEKLFF
TRBV29-1	.	TRBJ2-1	.	TGCAGCGTTGAAATTGGAGCGGCCAGCTCCTACAATGAGCAGTTCTTC	CSVEIGAASSYNEQFF
TRBV6-6	.	TRBJ2-5	TRBD2	TGTGCCAGCAGTTTTTGGCAAGGGACTAGCGAAGAGACCCAGTACTTC	CASSFWQGTSEETQYF
TRBV30	.	TRBJ1-5	.	TGTGCCTGGAGTGTAGGGGTTTATCGAGGTTCTTGGCAGCCCCAGCATTTT	CAWSVGVYRGSWQPQHF
TRBV18	.	TRBJ2-3	.	TGTGCCAGCTCCTACCTGCGGGAAACAGATACGCAGTATTTT	CASSYLRETDTQYF
TRBV9	.	TRBJ1-4	.	TGTGCCAGCAGCGTATCCCCCAGGACAACTAATGAAAAACTGTTTTTT	CASSVSPRTTNEKLFF
TRBV2	.	TRBJ1-6	TRBD1	TGTGCCAGCAGTGAAGGGACAGGTAATTCACCCCTCCACTTT	CASSEGTGNSPLHF
TRBV11-3	.	TRBJ2-2	.	TGTGCCAGCAGCCCCCAGGGGGGTTACACCGGGGAGCTGTTTTTT	CASSPQGGYTGELFF
TRBV10-3	.	TRBJ1-1	.	TGTGCCATCAGTGAAAGGTGGGCAGGCCAGAACACTGAAGCTTTCTTT	CAISERWAGQNTEAFF
TRBV21-1	.	TRBJ2-7	.	TGTGCCAGCACCCAGGGAAGAGCGGGAGTCTACGAGCAGTACTTC	CASTQGRAGVYEQYF
TRBV5-1	.	TRBJ1-6	TRBD1	TGCGCCAGCAGCCCCTACCCAGGGGGCAAGGATTCACCCCTCCACTTT	CASSPYPGGKDSPLHF
TRBV27	.	TRBJ2-1	.	TGTGCCAGCAGTTTAACGGGAACATACAATGAGCAGTTCTTC	CASSLTGTYNEQFF
TRBV18	.	TRBJ1-4	TRBD1	TGTGCCAGCTCCCTCCAAGGACAGGGGGCAGGTGAAAAACTGTTTTTT	CASSLQGQGAGEKLFF
TRBV7-9	.	TRBJ2-4	.	TGTGCCAGCAGCCGGGACTCTTTTCGGTACTTC	CASSRDSFRYF
TRBV9	.	TRBJ2-2	TRBD2	TGTGCCAGCAGCATAAAAGCGGGGGGGCCTAAATACACCGGGGAGCTGTTTTTT	CASSIKAGGPKYTGELFF
TRBV11-3	.	TRBJ2-3	TRBD2	TGTGCCAGCGGGGGGGACACAGATACGCAGTATTTT	CASGGDTDTQYF
TRBV4-3	.	TRBJ2-7	TRBD1	TGCGCCAGCAGCCAAACTACAGGGGGGTTCCCCTACGAGCAGTACTTC	CASSQTTGGFPYEQYF
TRBV18	once	TRBJ2-7	.	TGTGCCAGCTCACCGGGGGGAGAGGTTGACTACGAGCAGTACTTC	CASSPGGEVDYEQYF
TRBV19	.	TRBJ2-3	TRBD1	TGTGCCAGTACTAGGACAGGGGTCTCCACAGATACGCAGTATTTT	CASTRTGVSTDTQYF